This T cell receptor beta chain came from a study of blood T cell repertoires in COVID-19. At the level of the study: PBMCs, B-cell-depleted T cells, or T cells were the source of the cDNA or gDNA that made up the material.

Per the original methods: Cell counts per sample came from amplifying reference gene primers. Here immunoSEQ multiplex PCR was the method, and the copy in TCRdb shows in-frame clones only, minus some. For V, J and clone size, that table is used; D and trimming come from the DNA. In the table there are about 24,000 clones, around 72% of which are singletons. CDR3 length equals 17 residues. Germline V lookup: CDR1 LNHDA, CDR2 SQIVND (reference sequence). V gave up 4 bases and J gave up 1 base; unmatched junction bases: 7. The specimen was peripheral blood. The gene calls are TRBV19 and TRBJ2-2; 9 nucleotides agree with TRBD1. The sequence derives from a woman of 80 years or more with acute or convalescent COVID-19. The DNA for the CDR3 is TGTGCCAGTAGTAGCCCTCCGGGACAGGGGAACACCGGGGAGCTGTTTTTT. Amino acid sequence: CASSSPPGQGNTGELFF.